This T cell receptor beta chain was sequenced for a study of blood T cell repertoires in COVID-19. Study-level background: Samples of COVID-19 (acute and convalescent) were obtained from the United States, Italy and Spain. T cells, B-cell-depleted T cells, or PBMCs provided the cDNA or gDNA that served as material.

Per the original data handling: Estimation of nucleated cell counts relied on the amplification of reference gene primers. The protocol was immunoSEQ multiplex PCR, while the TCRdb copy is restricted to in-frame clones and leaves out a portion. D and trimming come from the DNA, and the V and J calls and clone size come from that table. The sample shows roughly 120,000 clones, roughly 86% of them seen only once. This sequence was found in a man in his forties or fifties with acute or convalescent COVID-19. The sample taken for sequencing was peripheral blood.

Written as DNA, the CDR3 is TGTGCCAGCAGCTACCTAGGGCTAGCGGGCAACGAGCAGTACTTC. Its protein product is CASSYLGLAGNEQYF. The genes are TRBV7-2 and TRBJ2-7; 8 positions agree with TRBD2. Germline trimming cut 4 bases from V and 5 bases from J; bases unmatched to any gene: 10. Germline V gene lookup returns CDR1 SGHTA and CDR2 FQGNSA. The CDR3 length is 15 residues.